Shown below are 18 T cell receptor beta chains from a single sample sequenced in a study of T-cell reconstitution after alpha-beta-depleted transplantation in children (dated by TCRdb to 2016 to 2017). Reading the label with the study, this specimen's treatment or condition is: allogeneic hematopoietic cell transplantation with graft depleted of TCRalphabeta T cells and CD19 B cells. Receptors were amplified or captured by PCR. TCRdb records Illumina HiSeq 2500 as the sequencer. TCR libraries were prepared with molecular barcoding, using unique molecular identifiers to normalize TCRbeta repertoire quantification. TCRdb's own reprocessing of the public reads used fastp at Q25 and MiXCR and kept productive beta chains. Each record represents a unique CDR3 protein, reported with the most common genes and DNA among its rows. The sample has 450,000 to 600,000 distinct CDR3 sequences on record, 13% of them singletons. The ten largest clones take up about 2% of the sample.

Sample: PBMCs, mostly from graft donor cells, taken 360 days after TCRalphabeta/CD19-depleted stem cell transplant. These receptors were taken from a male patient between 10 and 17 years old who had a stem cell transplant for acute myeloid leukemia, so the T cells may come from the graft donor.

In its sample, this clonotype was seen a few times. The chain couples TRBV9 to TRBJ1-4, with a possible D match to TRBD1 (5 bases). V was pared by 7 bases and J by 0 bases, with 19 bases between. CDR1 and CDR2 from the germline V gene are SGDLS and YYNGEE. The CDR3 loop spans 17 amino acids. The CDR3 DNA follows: TGTGCCAGCTCCCCCTTCGGGGGGACTGCAACTAATGAAAAACTGTTTTTT. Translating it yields CASSPFGGTATNEKLFF.

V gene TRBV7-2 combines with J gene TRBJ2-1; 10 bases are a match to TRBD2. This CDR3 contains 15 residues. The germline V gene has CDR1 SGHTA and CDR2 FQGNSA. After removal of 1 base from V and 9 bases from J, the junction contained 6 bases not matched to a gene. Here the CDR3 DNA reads TGTGCCAGCAGCTTAGGAAGCGGGAGGGTCGGTGAGCAGTTCTTC. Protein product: CASSLGSGRVGEQFF.

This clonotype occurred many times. The CDR3 region is CASSYFRGPRASGYNEQFF. In nucleotides, the CDR3 is TGCGCCAGCAGCTACTTTAGGGGCCCCCGGGCTAGCGGCTACAATGAGCAGTTCTTC. The rearrangement joins TRBV5-1 to TRBJ2-1, with 7 bases that match TRBD2. V gave up 3 bases and J gave up 3 bases; unmatched junction bases: 18. Germline lookup yields CDR1 SGHRS and CDR2 YFSETQ. This CDR3 has 19 amino acids.

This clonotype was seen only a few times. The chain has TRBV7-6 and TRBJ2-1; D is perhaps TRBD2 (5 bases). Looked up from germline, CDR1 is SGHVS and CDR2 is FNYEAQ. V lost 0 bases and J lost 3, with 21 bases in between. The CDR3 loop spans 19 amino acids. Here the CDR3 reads CASSLAHIAAGRGYNEQFF. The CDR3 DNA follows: TGTGCCAGCAGCTTAGCGCACATCGCCGCGGGTAGAGGCTACAATGAGCAGTTCTTC.

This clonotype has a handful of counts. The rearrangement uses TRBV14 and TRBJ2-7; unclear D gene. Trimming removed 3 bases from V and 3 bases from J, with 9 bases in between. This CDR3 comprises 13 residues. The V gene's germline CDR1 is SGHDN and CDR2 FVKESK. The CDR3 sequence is CASSHLYYYEQYF. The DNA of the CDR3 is TGTGCCAGCAGCCATCTGTATTACTACGAGCAGTACTTC.

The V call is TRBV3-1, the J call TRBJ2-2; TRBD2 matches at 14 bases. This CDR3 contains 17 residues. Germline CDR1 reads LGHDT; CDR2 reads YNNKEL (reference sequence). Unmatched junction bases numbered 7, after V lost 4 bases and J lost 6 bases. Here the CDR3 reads CASSPIEGLAGAGELFF. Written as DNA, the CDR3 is TGTGCCAGCAGCCCTATCGAGGGACTAGCGGGAGCCGGGGAGCTGTTTTTT.

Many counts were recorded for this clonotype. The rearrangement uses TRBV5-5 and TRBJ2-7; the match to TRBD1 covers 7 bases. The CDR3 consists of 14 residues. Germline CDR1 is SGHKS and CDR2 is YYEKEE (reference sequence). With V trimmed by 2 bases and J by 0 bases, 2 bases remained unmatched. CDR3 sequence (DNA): TGTGCCAGCAGCTTCGGACAGGACTCCTACGAGCAGTACTTC. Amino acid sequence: CASSFGQDSYEQYF.

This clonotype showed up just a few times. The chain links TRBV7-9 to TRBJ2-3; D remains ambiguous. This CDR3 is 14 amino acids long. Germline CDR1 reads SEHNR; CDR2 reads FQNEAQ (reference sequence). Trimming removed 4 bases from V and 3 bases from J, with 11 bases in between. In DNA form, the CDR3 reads TGTGCCAGCAGCTCTACCTACGGGACAGATACGCAGTATTTT. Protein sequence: CASSSTYGTDTQYF.

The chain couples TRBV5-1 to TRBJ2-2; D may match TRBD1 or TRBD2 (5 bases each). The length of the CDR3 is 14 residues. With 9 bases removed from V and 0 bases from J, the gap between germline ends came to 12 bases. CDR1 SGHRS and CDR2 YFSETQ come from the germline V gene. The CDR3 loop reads CATGTAANTGELFF. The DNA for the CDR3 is TGCGCCACCGGGACGGCCGCGAACACCGGGGAGCTGTTTTTT.

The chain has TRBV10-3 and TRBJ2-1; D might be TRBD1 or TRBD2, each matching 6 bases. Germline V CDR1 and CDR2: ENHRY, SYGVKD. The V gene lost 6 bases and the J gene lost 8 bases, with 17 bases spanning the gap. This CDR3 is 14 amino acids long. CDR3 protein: CAIRRGDALDEQFF. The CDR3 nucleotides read TGTGCCATCAGAAGGGGGGACGCCCTCGATGAGCAGTTCTTC.

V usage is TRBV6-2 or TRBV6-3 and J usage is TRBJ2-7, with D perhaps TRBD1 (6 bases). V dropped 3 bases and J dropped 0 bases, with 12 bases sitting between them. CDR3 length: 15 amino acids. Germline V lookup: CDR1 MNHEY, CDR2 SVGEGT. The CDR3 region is CASSYKGQYSYEQYF. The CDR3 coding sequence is TGTGCCAGCAGTTATAAAGGACAGTACTCCTACGAGCAGTACTTC.

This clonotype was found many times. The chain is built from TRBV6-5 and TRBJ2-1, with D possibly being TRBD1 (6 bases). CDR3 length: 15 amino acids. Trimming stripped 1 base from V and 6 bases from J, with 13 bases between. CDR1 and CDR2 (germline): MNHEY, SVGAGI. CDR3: CASSYWGLALNEQFF. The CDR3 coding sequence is TGTGCCAGCAGTTACTGGGGGCTAGCCCTCAATGAGCAGTTCTTC.

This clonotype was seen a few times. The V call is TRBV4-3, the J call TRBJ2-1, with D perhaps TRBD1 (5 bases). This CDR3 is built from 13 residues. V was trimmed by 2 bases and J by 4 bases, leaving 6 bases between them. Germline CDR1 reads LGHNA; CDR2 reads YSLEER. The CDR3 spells CASSQRQYNEQFF. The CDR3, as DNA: TGCGCCAGCAGCCAAAGACAGTACAATGAGCAGTTCTTC.

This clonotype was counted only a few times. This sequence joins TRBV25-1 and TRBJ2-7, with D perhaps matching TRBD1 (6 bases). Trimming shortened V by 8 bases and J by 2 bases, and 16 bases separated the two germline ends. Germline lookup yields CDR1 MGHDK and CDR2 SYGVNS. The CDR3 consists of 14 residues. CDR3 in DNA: TGTGCCAGCCGTGGTGACAGGCCCACCTACGAGCAGTACTTC. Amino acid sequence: CASRGDRPTYEQYF.

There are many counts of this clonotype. CDR3: CASSPPYYNTQYF. The CDR3 DNA reads TGTGCCAGCAGTCCCCCCTATTACAATACGCAGTATTTT. The genes are TRBV28 and TRBJ2-3, with D unclear. CDR3 length: 13 amino acids. The germline V gene has CDR1 MDHEN and CDR2 SYDVKM. Between the trimmed V and J ends, which lost 5 bases and 7 bases, there was a span of 13 bases. The full variable domain, rest sourced from reference TRBV28 and TRBJ2-3, is DVKVTQSSRYLVKRTGEKVFLECVQDMDHENMFWYRQDPGLGLRLIYFSYDVKMKEKGDIPEGYSVSREKKERFSLILESASTNQTSMYLCASSPPYYNTQYFGPGTRLTVL.

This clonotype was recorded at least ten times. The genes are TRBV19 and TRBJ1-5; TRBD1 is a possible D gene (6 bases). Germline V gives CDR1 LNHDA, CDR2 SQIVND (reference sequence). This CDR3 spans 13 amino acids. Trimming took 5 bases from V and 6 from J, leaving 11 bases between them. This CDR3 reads CASSDQGPQPQHF. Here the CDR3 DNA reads TGTGCCAGTAGTGACCAGGGGCCTCAGCCCCAGCATTTT.

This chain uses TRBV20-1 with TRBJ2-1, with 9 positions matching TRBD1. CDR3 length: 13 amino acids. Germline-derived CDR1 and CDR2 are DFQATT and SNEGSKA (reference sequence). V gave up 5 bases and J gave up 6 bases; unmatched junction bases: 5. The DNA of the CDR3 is TGCAGTGCTCCACCGGGACAGGGCAATGAGCAGTTCTTC. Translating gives CSAPPGQGNEQFF.

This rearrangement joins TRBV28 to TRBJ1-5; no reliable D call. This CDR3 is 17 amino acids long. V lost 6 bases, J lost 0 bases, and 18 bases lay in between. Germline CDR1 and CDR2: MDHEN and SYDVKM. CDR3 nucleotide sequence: TGTGCCAGCAGGGGGTCTGCGACGGACTATAGCAATCAGCCCCAGCATTTT. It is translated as CASRGSATDYSNQPQHF.